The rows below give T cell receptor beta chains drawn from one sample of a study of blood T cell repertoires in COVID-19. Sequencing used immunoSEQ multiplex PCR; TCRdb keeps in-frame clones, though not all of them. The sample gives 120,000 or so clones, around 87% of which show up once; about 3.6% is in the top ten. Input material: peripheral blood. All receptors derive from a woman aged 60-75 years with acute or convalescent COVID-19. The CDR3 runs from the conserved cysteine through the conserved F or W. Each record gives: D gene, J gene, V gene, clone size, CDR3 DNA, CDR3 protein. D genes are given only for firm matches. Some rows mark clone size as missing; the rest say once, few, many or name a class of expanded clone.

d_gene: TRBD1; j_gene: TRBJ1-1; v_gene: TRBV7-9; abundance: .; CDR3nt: TGTGCCAGCAGCCCCCAGGGGGACAGGGGTCGGACTGAAGCTTTCTTT; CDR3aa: CASSPQGDRGRTEAFF
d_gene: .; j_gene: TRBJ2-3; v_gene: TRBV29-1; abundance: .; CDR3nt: TGCAGCGTTGATCCACAAACAGATACGCAGTATTTT; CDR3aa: CSVDPQTDTQYF
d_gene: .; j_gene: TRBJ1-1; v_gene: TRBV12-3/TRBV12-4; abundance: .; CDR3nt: TGTGCCAGCAGTTTAGGTCGGGGCACTGAAGCTTTCTTT; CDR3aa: CASSLGRGTEAFF
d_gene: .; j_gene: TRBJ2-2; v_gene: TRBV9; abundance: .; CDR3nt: TGTGCCAGCAGCGTAAGCCCGGGCGGGGAGCTGTTTTTT; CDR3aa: CASSVSPGGELFF
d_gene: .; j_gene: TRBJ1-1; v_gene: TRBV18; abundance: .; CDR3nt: TGTGCCAGCTCACTAACATACCAGGGCCCCAGGGGCACTGAAGCTTTCTTT; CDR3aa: CASSLTYQGPRGTEAFF
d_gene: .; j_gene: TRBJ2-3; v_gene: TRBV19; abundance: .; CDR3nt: TGTGCCAGTAGTATGAGTCGCAGGAGCACAGATACGCAGTATTTT; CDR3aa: CASSMSRRSTDTQYF
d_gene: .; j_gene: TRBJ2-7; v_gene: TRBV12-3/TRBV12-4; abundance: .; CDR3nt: TGTGCCAGCAGTCCAGGTCCTATCTACGAGCAGTACTTC; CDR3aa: CASSPGPIYEQYF
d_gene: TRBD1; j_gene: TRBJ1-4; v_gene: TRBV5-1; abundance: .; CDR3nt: TGCGCCAGCTCGGACAGGAAGGCCCCTAATGAAAAACTGTTTTTT; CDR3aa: CASSDRKAPNEKLFF
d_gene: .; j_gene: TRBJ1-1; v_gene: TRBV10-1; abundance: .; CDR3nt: TGCGCCAGCAGTGATGGGGGGGGACGGACTGAAGCTTTCTTT; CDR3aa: CASSDGGGRTEAFF
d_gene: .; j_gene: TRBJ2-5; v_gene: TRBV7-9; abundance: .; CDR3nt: TGTGCCAGCAGCTTAGCAGGAGGGGGCGGACAAGAGACCCAGTACTTC; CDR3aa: CASSLAGGGGQETQYF
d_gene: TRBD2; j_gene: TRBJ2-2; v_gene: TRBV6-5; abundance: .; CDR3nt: TGTGCCAGCAGTTACGGGGCGGCGGGGGTCACCGGGGAGCTGTTTTTT; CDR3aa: CASSYGAAGVTGELFF
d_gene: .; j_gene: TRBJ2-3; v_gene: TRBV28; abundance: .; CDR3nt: TGTGCCAGCAGGTCGCCCGGGGAGGCAGATACGCAGTATTTT; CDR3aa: CASRSPGEADTQYF
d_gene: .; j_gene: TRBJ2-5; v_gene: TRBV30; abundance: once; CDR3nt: TGTGCCTGGAGTGTGGCAGAGACCCAGTACTTC; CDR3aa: CAWSVAETQYF
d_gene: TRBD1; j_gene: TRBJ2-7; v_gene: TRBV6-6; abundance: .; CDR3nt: TGTGCCAGCAGGGAACTCGGGACAGGGGGGAACGAGCAGTACTTC; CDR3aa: CASRELGTGGNEQYF
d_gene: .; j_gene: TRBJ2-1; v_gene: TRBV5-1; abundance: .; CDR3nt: TGCGCCAGCAGCTTGTCTTTGAATGAGCAGTTCTTC; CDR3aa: CASSLSLNEQFF
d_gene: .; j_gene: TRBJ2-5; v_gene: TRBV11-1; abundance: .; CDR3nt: TGTGCCAGCAGCTTGGGGCACCAAGAGACCCAGTACTTC; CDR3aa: CASSLGHQETQYF
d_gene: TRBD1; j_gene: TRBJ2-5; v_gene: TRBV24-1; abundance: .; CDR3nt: TGTGCCACCAGTGATTCCGGGACAGGGGTGAGAGAGACCCAGTACTTC; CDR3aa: CATSDSGTGVRETQYF
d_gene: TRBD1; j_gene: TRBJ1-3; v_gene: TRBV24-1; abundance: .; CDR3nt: TGTGCCACCAGCACAGGGGCAGGAAACACCATATATTTT; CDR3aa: CATSTGAGNTIYF
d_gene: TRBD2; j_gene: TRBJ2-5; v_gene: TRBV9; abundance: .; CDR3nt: TGTGCCAGCAGCGCAGGGGGCCTAGCGGGAGGGCCTTTAGGCGAGACCCAGTACTTC; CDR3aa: CASSAGGLAGGPLGETQYF
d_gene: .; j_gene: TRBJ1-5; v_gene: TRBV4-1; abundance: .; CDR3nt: TGCGCCAGCAGCCAAGCTGAGTACAGCAATCAGCCCCAGCATTTT; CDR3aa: CASSQAEYSNQPQHF
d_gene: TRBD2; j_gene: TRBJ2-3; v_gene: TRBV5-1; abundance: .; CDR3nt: TGCGCCAGCAGCCCCCGGACTAGCGGGCTTAGCACAGATACGCAGTATTTT; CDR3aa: CASSPRTSGLSTDTQYF
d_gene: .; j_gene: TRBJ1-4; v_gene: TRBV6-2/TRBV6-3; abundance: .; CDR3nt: TGTGCCAGCAGCGAGGGAGCGGTGGGAGAAAAACTGTTTTTT; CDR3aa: CASSEGAVGEKLFF
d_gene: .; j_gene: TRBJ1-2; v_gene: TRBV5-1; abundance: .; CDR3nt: TGCGCCAGCAGCTTGGGGGAGGGGACTGGCTACACCTTC; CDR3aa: CASSLGEGTGYTF
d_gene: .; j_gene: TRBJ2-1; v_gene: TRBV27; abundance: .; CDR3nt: TGTGCCAGCAGTTTTATAAGGGGGAGGGCCTTGCGCGAGCAGTTCTTC; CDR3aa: CASSFIRGRALREQFF
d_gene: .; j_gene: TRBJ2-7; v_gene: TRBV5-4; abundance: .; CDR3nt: TGTGCCAGCAGCTTAGCGGCCACATCCTACGAGCAGTACTTC; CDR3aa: CASSLAATSYEQYF
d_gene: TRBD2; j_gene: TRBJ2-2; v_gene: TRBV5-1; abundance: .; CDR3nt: TGCGCCAGCAGCTTGGACGCGGGAGTGGGTTGGGAGCTGTTTTTT; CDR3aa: CASSLDAGVGWELFF
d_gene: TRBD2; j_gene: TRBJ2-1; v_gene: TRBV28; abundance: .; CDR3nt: TGTGCCAGCAGTTTGTCGGGAGGAGGAATCAATGAGCAGTTCTTC; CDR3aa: CASSLSGGGINEQFF